This T cell receptor beta chain was retrieved from a study of Graves' ophthalmopathy and Graves' hyperthyroidism. Study summary: In this cohort's terms, stable hyperthyroidism meant no ophthalmopathy by 18 months of follow-up.

This clonotype came up many times. Orbital computed tomography, thyroid ultrasound, TRAb, serum thyroxine and clinical symptoms formed the basis of diagnosis. Amplification targeted the TCR beta CDR3 regions, with RNA transcripts as the source material. HTBI primers were employed in first-round RT-PCR, then a second-round multiplex PCR followed. TCRdb called the multiplex PCR reads again in MiXCR, with one record for every CDR3 protein. The sample comprises 900,000 to 1,200,000 distinct CDR3 sequences, 35% to 45% of which are singletons, and around 10% rests with the top ten. The CDR3 is 16 amino acids. CDR1 PRHDT and CDR2 FYEKMQ come from the germline V gene (reference sequence). V lost 1 base and J 1 base, leaving 13 bases between the germline ends.

The sample taken for sequencing was peripheral blood or thyroid tissue (not recorded which). The sequence derives from an adult man with Graves' hyperthyroidism. This sequence joins TRBV13 and TRBJ2-5, with D possibly TRBD2 on 5 matching bases. The CDR3 sequence: CASSLASTTIQETQYF. Here the CDR3 DNA reads TGTGCCAGCAGCTTAGCCTCGACTACAATCCAAGAGACCCAGTACTTC.